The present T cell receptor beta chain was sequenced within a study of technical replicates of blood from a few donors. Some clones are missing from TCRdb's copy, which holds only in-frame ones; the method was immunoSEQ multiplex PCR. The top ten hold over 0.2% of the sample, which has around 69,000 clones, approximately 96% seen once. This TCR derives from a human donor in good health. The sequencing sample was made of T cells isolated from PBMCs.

The CDR3 sequence: CASSHGTSGYSYEQYF. The CDR3 nucleotides are TGTGCCAGCAGCCACGGGACTAGCGGCTACTCCTACGAGCAGTACTTC. The V gene is TRBV5-6, the J gene TRBJ2-7; TRBD2 agrees at 11 bases. The CDR3 has 16 amino acids. CDR1 SGHDT and CDR2 YYEEEE come from the germline V gene. J lost 0 bases, V lost 4 bases, and 6 bases had no gene match.